This TCR beta chain was documented in a study of Ad26.COV2.S vaccination and SARS-CoV-2 variants. Study information: Donor got 5x10^10 or 1x10^11 viral particles of Ad26.COV2.S.

Per the germline V gene, CDR1 is SGHNT and CDR2 is YENEEA. The CDR3 runs 15 residues. V was shortened by 5 bases and J by 0 bases, with 10 bases between the two germline ends. Treatment noted: around 19 received Ad26.COV2.S at low or high dose, single or two shots; 5 received placebo; per-sample allocation not given. The study sampled participants on day 63 after the first vaccine or placebo injection. Donor was an adult aged 18-55 years in Boston. Ad26.COV2.S expressed prefusion-stabilized spike from the original Wuhan strain. This clone was seen only a few times. Assay used: immunoSEQ multiplex PCR; TCRdb lists only in-frame clones, some missing. The sample includes approximately 500,000 clones, around 85% of them seen just once.

The clonotype was recovered from a person between 18 and 60 years old who received the Ad26.COV2.S COVID-19 vaccine or a placebo. Here the sequenced sample was peripheral blood, taken in a trial of Ad26.COV2.S vaccine versus placebo. The chain has TRBV11-3 and TRBJ2-2, with D perhaps matching TRBD2 (6 bases). CDR3 sequence reads: CASSPIAANTGELFF. The CDR3 region has the DNA TGTGCCAGCAGCCCTATAGCGGCGAACACCGGGGAGCTGTTTTTT.